This TCR beta chain emerged from a study of T-cell memory formation after mild COVID-19. TCRdb recomputed calls from the 5' RACE reads with MiXCR, one row per CDR3 protein. In the table there are under 600,000 distinct CDR3 sequences, about a fifth of which are singletons. Germline CDR1 reads KGHSH; CDR2 reads LQKENI. The CDR3 length is 13 residues. Trimming removed 5 bases from V and 7 bases from J; junction bases left unmatched: 3. The chain links TRBV18 to TRBJ2-7, with 12 bases that match TRBD1. This TCR was sampled from an adult woman who had mild COVID-19 (a few samples of this study predate the infection). Cell type and time point are not known. Sequencing was done on a sample of PBMCs or a T cell subset sorted from them (not recorded which). The CDR3 DNA reads as TGTGCCAGCTCAGGGGACAGGGGGCTTGAGCAGTACTTC. It encodes CASSGDRGLEQYF.